These 20 T cell receptor beta chains came from one sample sequenced in a study of beta chain features in type 1 diabetes. The investigators reverse transcribed all of the isolated RNA, so they sequenced expressed TCRB transcripts. The data were produced by immunoSEQ multiplex PCR, yet TCRdb's version contains in-frame clones alone and is incomplete. The table lists hundreds of thousands of clones, over 12% of them singletons, with approximately 0.043% in the top ten. Overall study findings and caveats: TCRB CDR3s from Type 1 diabetes patients were moderately but significantly shorter in all four CD4+ subsets.

The antigens for these receptors are not known. Sequenced material: naive CD4+ T cells from blood. All receptors come from a man between 18 and 29 years old with type 1 diabetes.

CDR3 bases: TGTGCCAGCAGTCCTTCCACGATGCAGTACTTC. It codes for CASSPSTMQYF. This chain connects TRBV11-2 to TRBJ2-7; the D is unclear. The CDR3 is made up of 11 amino acids. V was cut by 6 bases and J by 9 bases, with 12 bases left in between. Germline CDR1 is SGHAT and CDR2 is FQNNGV.

This clone turned up a few times. The rearrangement links TRBV23-1 to TRBJ2-5; perhaps TRBD1 as D (5 bases). With the DNA end fitting TRBJ2-7 better, the J assignment may be wrong. TRBV23-1 is marked as an open reading frame, function uncertain. The CDR3 extends over 11 amino acids. The CDR3 DNA sequence: TGCGCCAGCAAAGGGGTTTGCGAGCAGTACTTC. Protein product: CASKGVCEQYF.

The chain is built from TRBV30 and TRBJ1-3; D call uncertain. The V end was cut by 6 bases, the J end by 4 bases, with 13 bases between. The CDR3 spans 13 residues. Germline CDR1 and CDR2: GTSNPN and SVGIG (reference sequence). The CDR3 spells CACRRGNGNTIYF. CDR3 bases: TGTGCCTGCAGACGGGGAAACGGAAACACCATATATTTT.

This clone showed up just a few times. The V call is TRBV5-4, the J call TRBJ2-3; the D call may be TRBD1 or TRBD2 (5 bases each). The CDR3 is 13 amino acids. The germline CDR1 and CDR2 sequences are SGHNT and YYREEE (reference sequence). V shed 2 bases and J shed 5 bases, with 9 bases lying between them. The CDR3 DNA is TGTGCCAGCAGCTTTGGGGGAGAAGATACGCAGTATTTT. This gives the protein CASSFGGEDTQYF.

A few counts support this clone. This chain uses TRBV7-9 with TRBJ1-2; TRBD1 might be the D (5 bases). V lost 5 bases and J lost 4, with 11 bases in between. The germline gives CDR1 SEHNR, CDR2 FQNEAQ (reference sequence). The CDR3 runs to 13 residues. CDR3 residues: CASSQEGFYGYTF. CDR3 in DNA: TGTGCCAGCAGCCAAGAGGGGTTCTATGGCTACACCTTC.

The table lists this clone with a few counts. This chain connects TRBV30 to TRBJ2-2, with D perhaps TRBD1 or TRBD2 (5 bases each). This CDR3 region has 13 residues. Trimming left V 7 bases short and J 1 base short, with 10 bases between. Per the germline V gene, CDR1 is GTSNPN and CDR2 is SVGIG (reference sequence). The CDR3 nucleotides are TGTGCCTCCCGGGACGGGAACACCGGGGAGCTGTTTTTT. The encoded protein is CASRDGNTGELFF.

With respect to this clone: An end of the junction differs from the germline gene, which may be a read error. The genes are TRBV7-7 and TRBJ2-7, with unresolved D. The germline gives CDR1 SSHAT, CDR2 FNYEAQ (reference sequence). The CDR3 has 14 residues. CDR3 region: CASSLDGFGYEQYF. The CDR3 DNA is TGTGCTAGCAGCTTAGATGGGTTCGGGTACGAGCAGTACTTC.

V usage is TRBV7-9 and J usage is TRBJ2-1; 14 bases are shared with TRBD2. There are 17 residues in the CDR3. Germline V gives CDR1 SEHNR, CDR2 FQNEAQ (reference sequence). V was clipped by 4 bases and J by 9 bases; unmatched bases: 11. The CDR3 here is CASSYTSGLAGVGEQFF. Here the CDR3 DNA reads TGTGCCAGCAGCTACACGTCGGGACTAGCGGGAGTCGGTGAGCAGTTCTTC.

The chain combines TRBV7-2 with TRBJ2-1, with D hard to call. CDR1 and CDR2 (germline): SGHTA, FQGNSA. This CDR3 spans 12 amino acids. Trimming stripped 6 bases from V and 13 bases from J, with 16 bases between. CDR3 loop: CASRLPPLYQFF. The CDR3 bases are TGTGCCAGCAGACTTCCCCCGCTGTACCAGTTCTTC.

The V gene is TRBV5-4, the J gene TRBJ2-7, with D unclear. The germline gives CDR1 SGHNT, CDR2 YYREEE (reference sequence). The CDR3 extends over 11 amino acids. V lost 4 bases and J lost 4, with 6 bases in between. CDR3 in amino acids: CASSRNYEQYF. CDR3 coding DNA: TGTGCCAGCAGCCGCAATTACGAGCAGTACTTC.

The chain joins TRBV5-1 to TRBJ2-7; a weak D match, TRBD1 (5 bases). CDR3 length: 12 amino acids. Germline-derived CDR1 and CDR2 are SGHRS and YFSETQ. The V end lost 4 bases, the J end lost 5 bases, and 10 bases lay between the germline ends. Here the CDR3 DNA reads TGCGCCAGCAGCCTCCCGGACAACGAGCAGTACTTC. Translation: CASSLPDNEQYF.

This chain uses TRBV18 with TRBJ2-3, with TRBD1 as a possible D gene (6 bases). Trimming took 6 bases from V and 4 from J, leaving 17 bases between them. Per the germline V gene, CDR1 is KGHSH and CDR2 is LQKENI. The CDR3 consists of 15 residues. CDR3 sequence (DNA): TGTGCCAGCTCTCCCGGACAGTGGGGGCCAGATACGCAGTATTTT. Translated: CASSPGQWGPDTQYF.

J is TRBJ2-7 and V is TRBV28; D not resolved. Germline V gives CDR1 MDHEN, CDR2 SYDVKM. Trimming cost V 5 bases and J 5 bases, with 10 bases left between them. The CDR3 sequence is 12 residues long. DNA for the CDR3: TGTGCCAGCAGTCCCCCCGGCGACGAGCAGTACTTC. This translates into CASSPPGDEQYF.

The chain links TRBV6-1 to TRBJ2-5; 7 nucleotides align to TRBD2. After removal of 9 bases from V and 1 base from J, the junction contained 5 bases not matched to a gene. This CDR3 comprises 13 residues. CDR1 and CDR2 (germline): MNHNS, SASEGT. The CDR3 sequence: CARTLAAQETQYF. The CDR3 DNA is TGTGCCAGGACCCTAGCGGCCCAAGAGACCCAGTACTTC.

This clone was observed a few times. V is TRBV10-3 and J is TRBJ2-2, with D possibly matching TRBD1 (5 bases). This CDR3 comprises 16 residues. Per germline, CDR1 ENHRY and CDR2 SYGVKD. V lost 0 bases and J 4 bases, leaving 12 bases between the germline ends. CDR3: CAISESSRAGTGELFF. In DNA form, the CDR3 reads TGTGCCATCAGTGAGTCTTCCAGGGCCGGCACCGGGGAGCTGTTTTTT.

The rearrangement uses TRBV2 and TRBJ1-2; 9 bases match TRBD1. The CDR3 extends over 14 amino acids. V lost 6 bases and J lost 6; bases outside the gene matches: 8. The germline V gene encodes CDR1 SNHLY and CDR2 FYNNEI. The CDR3 nucleotides are TGTGCCAGCAGGAGGACAGGGGCTGGGGATGGCTACACCTTC. Translating gives CASRRTGAGDGYTF.

The chain links TRBV4-1 to TRBJ1-2; D not resolved. V lost 1 base, J lost 0 bases, and 21 bases lay in between. CDR3 length equals 19 residues. Germline V gene sequence: CDR1 MGHRA, CDR2 YSYEKL. CDR3 in DNA: TGCGCCAGCAGCCAAGTAGTTAGGCAGATTAAGCGCACTAACTATGGCTACACCTTC. Protein: CASSQVVRQIKRTNYGYTF.

The gene calls are TRBV9 and TRBJ1-5; D is unclear. Trimming removed 0 bases at V and 3 bases at J, with 4 bases between. This CDR3 has 13 amino acids. Germline loops: CDR1 SGDLS, CDR2 YYNGEE. The CDR3 region has the DNA TGTGCCAGCAGCGTAGCGTACAATCAGCCCCAGCATTTT. Translating gives CASSVAYNQPQHF. Complete variable domain (other parts from reference TRBV9 and TRBJ1-5): DSGVTQTPKHLITATGQRVTLRCSPRSGDLSVYWYQQSLDQGLQFLIQYYNGEERAKGNILERFSAQQFPDLHSELNLSSLELGDSALYFCASSVAYNQPQHFGDGTRLSIL.

This clone appeared a few times. The chain carries TRBV18 and TRBJ2-5; either TRBD1 or TRBD2 may fit D (5 bases each). Germline CDR1 and CDR2: KGHSH and LQKENI. This CDR3 has 15 residues. The germline V and J ends were trimmed by 2 bases and 3 bases, with 13 bases remaining between them. The CDR3 here is CASSPGTEVKETQYF. The CDR3 DNA reads as TGTGCCAGCTCACCAGGGACCGAGGTGAAAGAGACCCAGTACTTC. The variable domain in full, with the rest retrieved from reference TRBV18 and TRBJ2-5, is NAGVMQNPRHLVRRRGQEARLRCSPMKGHSHVYWYRQLPEEGLKFMVYLQKENIIDESGMPKERFSAEFPKEGPSILRIQQVVRGDSAAYFCASSPGTEVKETQYFGPGTRLLVL.

The J gene is TRBJ1-1, the V gene TRBV6-5; D is unresolved. With 4 bases removed from V and 8 bases from J, the gap between germline ends came to 8 bases. The length of the CDR3 is 11 residues. Germline V gene sequence: CDR1 MNHEY, CDR2 SVGAGI. DNA for the CDR3: TGTGCCAGCAGTTCCGGTCGAGAAGCTTTCTTT. This gives the protein CASSSGREAFF.